A selection of T cell receptor beta chains follows, all from one sample in a study of CD8 T cells in ankylosing spondylitis. TCRdb re-derived calls from the 5' RACE reads in MiXCR, one entry per CDR3 protein. Of 750,000 to 850,000 distinct CDR3 sequences listed, approximately 10% are singletons. Sample: blood, either unsorted or a sorted T cell fraction (not recorded which). The receptors originated from a male donor with ankylosing spondylitis. Both conserved end residues are part of each CDR3. The D gene is left open where the match is weak. A row's size may be missing; if present it is once, few, many or a size class.

j_call,clone_size,v_call,d_call,cdr3_nt,cdr3_aa
TRBJ1-4,.,TRBV7-9,.,TGTGCCAGCAGCTTAAGGCTGAGGAATGAAAAACTGTTTTTT,CASSLRLRNEKLFF
TRBJ2-3,few,TRBV5-1,.,TGCGCCAGCCGGGACTTAACTAGCACAGATACGCAGTATTTT,CASRDLTSTDTQYF
TRBJ1-1,.,TRBV20-1,TRBD1,TGCAGTGCTATACAGGGGATTAGTACTGAAGCTTTCTTT,CSAIQGISTEAFF
TRBJ1-6,few,TRBV5-1,TRBD1,TGCGCCAGCAGCCCAGGGACAGCGTTTAATTCACCCCTCCACTTT,CASSPGTAFNSPLHF
TRBJ1-1,.,TRBV20-1,.,TGCAGTGCTACGTATCTGAACACTGAAGCTTTCTTT,CSATYLNTEAFF
TRBJ1-2,.,TRBV27,.,TGTGCCAGCAGTTTAAATGGGGGGCTGGGCGGCTACACCTTC,CASSLNGGLGGYTF
TRBJ2-5,few,TRBV20-1,.,TGCAGTGCTATTCCCCAGGAAGAGACCCAGTACTTC,CSAIPQEETQYF
TRBJ2-3,few,TRBV12-3/TRBV12-4,TRBD2,TGTGCCAGCGACGGGACTAGCGGGAGGCCTGAAGATACGCAGTATTTT,CASDGTSGRPEDTQYF
TRBJ1-5,few,TRBV5-6,.,TGTGCCAGCAGCTTGAGGGGGGATGAGCCCCAGCATTTT,CASSLRGDEPQHF
TRBJ2-7,.,TRBV20-1,.,TGCAGTGCTAGTCCTACCTACGAGCAGTACTTC,CSASPTYEQYF
TRBJ1-2,many,TRBV29-1,TRBD1,TGCAGCGTTGGGGGGACAGTTCCTGGCTACACCTTC,CSVGGTVPGYTF
TRBJ2-7,few,TRBV5-1,TRBD2,TGCGCCAGCAGTCTTACTAGCGGGAGGAATTACGAGCAGTACTTC,CASSLTSGRNYEQYF
TRBJ2-3,many,TRBV4-1,.,TGCGCCAGCAGCCAGCCTATTAGCACAGATACGCAGTATTTT,CASSQPISTDTQYF
TRBJ1-1,.,TRBV20-1,TRBD1,TGCAGTGCTAGAGTGGGGGACAGAGGAGCTTTCTTT,CSARVGDRGAFF
TRBJ2-7,few,TRBV6-1,TRBD2,TGTGCCAGCAGCGGAGCGGGATTAGTCTACGAGCAGTACTTC,CASSGAGLVYEQYF
TRBJ1-1,.,TRBV11-3,TRBD1,TGTGCCAGCAGCCCCGGGACAGGGCCCGCTGAAGCTTTCTTT,CASSPGTGPAEAFF
TRBJ2-3,few,TRBV20-1,TRBD2,TGCAGTGCTAGTAGGACTAGCGGGAGTAAGACAGATACGCAGTATTTT,CSASRTSGSKTDTQYF
TRBJ2-7,many,TRBV15,.,TGTGCCACCAGCAGAGATCGGTCAGGGCTAGAGCAGTACTTC,CATSRDRSGLEQYF
TRBJ1-3,.,TRBV12-3/TRBV12-4,.,TGTGCCAGCAGTTTCCGCCGGGGAGGCATAGGAAACACCATATATTTT,CASSFRRGGIGNTIYF
TRBJ2-1,few,TRBV19,.,TGTGCCACCGCCGAGCGGTACAATGAGCAGTTCTTC,CATAERYNEQFF
TRBJ2-5,many,TRBV9,TRBD2,TGTGCCAGCAGCGTAGCTCTAGCGGGGCTCCAAGAGACCCAGTACTTC,CASSVALAGLQETQYF
TRBJ2-3,many,TRBV20-1,.,TGCAGTGCAACTGGGTCGGGGCGACTCGCGACAGATACGCAGTATTTT,CSATGSGRLATDTQYF
TRBJ2-3,many,TRBV9,.,TGTGCCAGCAGCGTAGATACAGATACGCAGTATTTT,CASSVDTDTQYF
TRBJ2-6,.,TRBV20-1,.,TGCAGTGCTAGACCTAGCCCTTCTGGGACCAACGTCCTGACTTTC,CSARPSPSGTNVLTF
TRBJ2-2,.,TRBV7-2,.,TGTGCCAGCAGCCGACAAGACCAGAACACCGGGGAGCTGTTTTTT,CASSRQDQNTGELFF
TRBJ2-5,few,TRBV29-1,.,TGCAGCGTTTCGTCCCCCCATGAGACCCAGTACTTC,CSVSSPHETQYF
TRBJ2-6,.,TRBV28,.,TGTGCCAGCAGTTTTTCTGGACTCCAGAGCTCTGGGGCCAACGTCCTGACTTTC,CASSFSGLQSSGANVLTF
TRBJ2-7,many,TRBV7-2,.,TGTGCCAGCAGCTTAGAAGCAGGGCACCTATACTCCTACGAGCAGTACTTC,CASSLEAGHLYSYEQYF
TRBJ2-3,many,TRBV12-3/TRBV12-4,TRBD1,TGTGCCAGCAGTTTAAAACAGGGGGCCGGAGATACGCAGTATTTT,CASSLKQGAGDTQYF
TRBJ2-7,few,TRBV28,TRBD2,TGTGCCAGCAGTTCTCCTCCGGGGGGCTACGAGCAGTACTTC,CASSSPPGGYEQYF
TRBJ1-6,.,TRBV4-3,.,TGCGCCAGCAGCCAAGAGGAGGCCTCCTATTCACCCCTCCACTTT,CASSQEEASYSPLHF
TRBJ1-1,many,TRBV20-1,.,TGCAGTGCTAGAGCCAGGACGGGGAACACTGAAGCTTTCTTT,CSARARTGNTEAFF
TRBJ2-7,.,TRBV4-3,.,TGCGCCAGCAGCCGAGCAGGGGAAGGCAACGAGCAGTACTTC,CASSRAGEGNEQYF
TRBJ1-1,.,TRBV20-1,.,TGCAGTGCTAGACAGGACGGGAGTACTGAAGCTTTCTTT,CSARQDGSTEAFF
TRBJ1-5,.,TRBV27,TRBD1,TGTGCCAGCAGTTCCATTCCCCGACAGGGACGAGGTGAACGCAATCAGCCCCAGCATTTT,CASSSIPRQGRGERNQPQHF
TRBJ2-1,many,TRBV5-1,.,TGCGCCAGCAGCTTGGCATGGGGGACTGAGCAGTTCTTC,CASSLAWGTEQFF
TRBJ1-4,many,TRBV12-3/TRBV12-4,.,TGTGCCAGCAGTCCCCGTGGCGGGTCAACTAATGAAAAACTGTTTTTT,CASSPRGGSTNEKLFF
TRBJ1-1,few,TRBV18,.,TGTGCCAGCTCACCACCGGGGCAGACGGACACTGAAGCTTTCTTT,CASSPPGQTDTEAFF
TRBJ2-7,few,TRBV7-2,.,TGTGCCAGCAGCTTAGTGGCAGCCGGCTACGAGCAGTACTTC,CASSLVAAGYEQYF
TRBJ2-5,.,TRBV20-1,TRBD2,TGCAGTGCTAGAGATTTAATAGCGGGTGGGGAGACCCAGTACTTC,CSARDLIAGGETQYF
TRBJ2-3,few,TRBV29-1,.,TGCAGCGCCGAGGGAGACTTAGGGGGCACAGATACGCAGTATTTT,CSAEGDLGGTDTQYF
TRBJ1-1,many,TRBV6-2/TRBV6-3,.,TGTGCCAGCAGTTTTACCCGGGGGAACACTGAAGCTTTCTTT,CASSFTRGNTEAFF
TRBJ2-3,many,TRBV20-1,.,TGCAGTGCTAGTGGCGATACGCAGTATTTT,CSASGDTQYF
TRBJ1-1,.,TRBV5-1,.,TGCGCCAGCAGCTTGGTCGGGGGGCGCGGGGCCACTGAAGCTTTCTTT,CASSLVGGRGATEAFF
TRBJ1-5,few,TRBV20-1,TRBD1,TGCAGTGCTAGGGGACAGGGGGGCTGGCAGCCCCAGCATTTT,CSARGQGGWQPQHF
TRBJ2-7,few,TRBV20-1,TRBD1,TGCAGTGCTCGGGACAGGTTGCGGGAGCAGTACTTC,CSARDRLREQYF
TRBJ1-5,many,TRBV20-1,.,TGCAGTGCCGTACAAACAGGAGGCAATCAGCCCCAGCATTTT,CSAVQTGGNQPQHF
TRBJ2-7,many,TRBV29-1,.,TGCAGCGTTGACGTGCAGGGTACCTACGAGCAGTACTTC,CSVDVQGTYEQYF
TRBJ1-1,.,TRBV5-1,TRBD1,TGCGCCAGCAGCTTGGCCAGGGGGGACACTGAAGCTTTCTTT,CASSLARGDTEAFF
TRBJ2-3,many,TRBV5-6,.,TGTGCCAGCAGATTTGACTACCTCACAGATACGCAGTATTTT,CASRFDYLTDTQYF